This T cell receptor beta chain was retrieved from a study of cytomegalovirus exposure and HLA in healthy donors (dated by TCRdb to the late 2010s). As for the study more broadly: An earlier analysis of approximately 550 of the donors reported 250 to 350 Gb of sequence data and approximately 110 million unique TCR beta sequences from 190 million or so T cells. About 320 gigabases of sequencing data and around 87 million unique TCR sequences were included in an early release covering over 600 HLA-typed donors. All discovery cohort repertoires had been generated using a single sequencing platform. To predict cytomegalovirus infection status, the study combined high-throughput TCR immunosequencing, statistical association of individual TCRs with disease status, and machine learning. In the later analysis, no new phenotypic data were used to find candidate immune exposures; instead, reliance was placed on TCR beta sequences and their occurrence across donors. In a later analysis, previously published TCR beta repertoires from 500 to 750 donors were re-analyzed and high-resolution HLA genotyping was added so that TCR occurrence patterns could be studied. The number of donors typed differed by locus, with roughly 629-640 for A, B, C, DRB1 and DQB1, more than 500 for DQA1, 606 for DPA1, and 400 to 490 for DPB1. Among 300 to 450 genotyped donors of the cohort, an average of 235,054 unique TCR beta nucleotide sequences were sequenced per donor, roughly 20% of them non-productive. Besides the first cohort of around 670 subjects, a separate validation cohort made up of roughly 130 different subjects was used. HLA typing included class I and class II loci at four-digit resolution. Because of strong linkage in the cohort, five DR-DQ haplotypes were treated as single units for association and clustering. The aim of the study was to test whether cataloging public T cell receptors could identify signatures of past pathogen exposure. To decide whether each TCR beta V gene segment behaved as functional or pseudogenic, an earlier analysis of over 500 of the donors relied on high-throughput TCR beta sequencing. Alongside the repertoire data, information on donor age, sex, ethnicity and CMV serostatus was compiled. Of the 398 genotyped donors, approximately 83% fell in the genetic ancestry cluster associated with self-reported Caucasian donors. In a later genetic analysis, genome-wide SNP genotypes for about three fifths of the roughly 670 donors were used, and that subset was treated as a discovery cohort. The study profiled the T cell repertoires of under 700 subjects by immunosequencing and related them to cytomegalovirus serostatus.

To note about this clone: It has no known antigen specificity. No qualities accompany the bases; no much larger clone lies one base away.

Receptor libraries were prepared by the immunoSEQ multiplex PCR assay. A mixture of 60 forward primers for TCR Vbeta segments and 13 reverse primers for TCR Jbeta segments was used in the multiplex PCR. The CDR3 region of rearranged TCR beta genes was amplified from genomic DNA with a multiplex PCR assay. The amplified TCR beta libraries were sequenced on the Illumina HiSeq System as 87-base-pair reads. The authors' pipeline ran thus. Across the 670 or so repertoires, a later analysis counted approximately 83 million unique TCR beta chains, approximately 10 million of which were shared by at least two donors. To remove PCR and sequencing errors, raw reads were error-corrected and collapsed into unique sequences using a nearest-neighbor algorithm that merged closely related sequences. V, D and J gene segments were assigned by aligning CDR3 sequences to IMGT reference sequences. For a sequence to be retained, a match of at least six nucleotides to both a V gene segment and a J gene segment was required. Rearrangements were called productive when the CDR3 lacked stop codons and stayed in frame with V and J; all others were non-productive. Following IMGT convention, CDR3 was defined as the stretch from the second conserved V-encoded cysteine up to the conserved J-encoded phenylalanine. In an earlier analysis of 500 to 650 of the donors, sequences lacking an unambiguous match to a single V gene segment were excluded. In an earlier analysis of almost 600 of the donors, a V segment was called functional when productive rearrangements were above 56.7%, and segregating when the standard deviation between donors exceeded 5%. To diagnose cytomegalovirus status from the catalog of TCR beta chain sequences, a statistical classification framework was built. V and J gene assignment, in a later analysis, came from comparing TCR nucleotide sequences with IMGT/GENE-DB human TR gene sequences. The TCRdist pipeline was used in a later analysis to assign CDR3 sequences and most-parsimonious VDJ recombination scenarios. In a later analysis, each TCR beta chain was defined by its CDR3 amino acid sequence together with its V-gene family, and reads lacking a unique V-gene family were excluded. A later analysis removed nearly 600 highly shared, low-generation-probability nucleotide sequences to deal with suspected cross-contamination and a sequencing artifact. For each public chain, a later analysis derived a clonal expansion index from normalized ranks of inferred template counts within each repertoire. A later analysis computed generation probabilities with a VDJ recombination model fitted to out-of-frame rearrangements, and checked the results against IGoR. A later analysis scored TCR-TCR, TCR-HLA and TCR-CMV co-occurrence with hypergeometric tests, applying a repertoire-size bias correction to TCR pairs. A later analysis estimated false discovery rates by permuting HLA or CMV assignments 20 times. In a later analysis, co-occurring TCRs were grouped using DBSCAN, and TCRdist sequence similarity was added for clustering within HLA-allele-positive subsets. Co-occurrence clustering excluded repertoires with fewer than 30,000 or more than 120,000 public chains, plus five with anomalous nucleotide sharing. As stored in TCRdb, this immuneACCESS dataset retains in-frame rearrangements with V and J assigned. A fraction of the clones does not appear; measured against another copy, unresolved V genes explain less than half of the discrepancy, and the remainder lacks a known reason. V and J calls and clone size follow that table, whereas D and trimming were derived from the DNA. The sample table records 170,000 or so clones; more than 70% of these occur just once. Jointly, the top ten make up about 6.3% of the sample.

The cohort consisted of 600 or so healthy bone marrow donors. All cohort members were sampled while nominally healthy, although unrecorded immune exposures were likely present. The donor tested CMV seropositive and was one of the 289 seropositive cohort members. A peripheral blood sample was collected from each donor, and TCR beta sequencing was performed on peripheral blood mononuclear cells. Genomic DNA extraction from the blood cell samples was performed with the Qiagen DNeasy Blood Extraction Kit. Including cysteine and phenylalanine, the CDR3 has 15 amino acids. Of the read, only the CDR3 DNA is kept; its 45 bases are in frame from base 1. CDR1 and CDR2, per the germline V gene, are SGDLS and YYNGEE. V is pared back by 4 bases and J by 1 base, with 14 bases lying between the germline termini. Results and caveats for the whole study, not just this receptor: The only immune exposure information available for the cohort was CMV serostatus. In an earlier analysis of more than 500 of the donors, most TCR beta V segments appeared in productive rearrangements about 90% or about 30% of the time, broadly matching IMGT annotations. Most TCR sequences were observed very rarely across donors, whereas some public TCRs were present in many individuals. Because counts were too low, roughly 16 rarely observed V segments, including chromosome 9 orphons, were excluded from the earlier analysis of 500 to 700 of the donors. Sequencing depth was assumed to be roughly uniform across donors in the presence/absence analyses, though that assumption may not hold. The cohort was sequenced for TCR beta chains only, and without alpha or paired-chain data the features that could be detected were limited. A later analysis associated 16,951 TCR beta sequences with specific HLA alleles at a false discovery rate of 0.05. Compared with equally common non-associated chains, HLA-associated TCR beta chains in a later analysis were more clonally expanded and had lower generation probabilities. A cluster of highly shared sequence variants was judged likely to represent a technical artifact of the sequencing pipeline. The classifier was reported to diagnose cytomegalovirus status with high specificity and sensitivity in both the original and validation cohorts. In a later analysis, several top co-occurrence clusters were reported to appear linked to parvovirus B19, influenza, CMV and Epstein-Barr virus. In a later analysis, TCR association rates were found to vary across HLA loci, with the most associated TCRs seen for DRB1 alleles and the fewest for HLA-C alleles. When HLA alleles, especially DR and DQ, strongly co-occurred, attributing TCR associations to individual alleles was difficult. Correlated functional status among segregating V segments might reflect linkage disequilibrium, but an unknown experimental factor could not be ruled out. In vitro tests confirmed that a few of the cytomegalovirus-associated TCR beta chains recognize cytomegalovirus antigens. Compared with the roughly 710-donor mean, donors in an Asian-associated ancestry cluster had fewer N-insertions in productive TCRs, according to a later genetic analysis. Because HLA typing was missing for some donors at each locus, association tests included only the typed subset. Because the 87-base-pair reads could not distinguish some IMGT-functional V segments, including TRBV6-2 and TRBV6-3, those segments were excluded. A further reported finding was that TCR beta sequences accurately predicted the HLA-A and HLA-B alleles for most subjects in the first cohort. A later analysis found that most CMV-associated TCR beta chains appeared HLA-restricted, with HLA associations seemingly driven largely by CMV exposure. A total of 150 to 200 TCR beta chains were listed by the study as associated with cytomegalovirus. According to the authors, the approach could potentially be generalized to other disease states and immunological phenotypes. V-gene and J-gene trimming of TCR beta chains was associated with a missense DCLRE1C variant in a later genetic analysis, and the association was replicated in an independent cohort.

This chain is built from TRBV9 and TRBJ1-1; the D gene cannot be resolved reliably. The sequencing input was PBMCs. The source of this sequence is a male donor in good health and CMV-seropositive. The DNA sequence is TGTGCCAGCAGCCCCGGGGTTGGCTCGAACACTGAAGCTTTCTTT. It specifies CASSPGVGSNTEAFF.